What follows describes a single T cell receptor beta chain. V lost 5 bases and J lost 2, with 12 bases in between. Looked up from germline, CDR1 is SGHTA and CDR2 is FQGTGA. The CDR3 loop spans 15 amino acids. These data come from a study of blood T cell repertoires in COVID-19. Measured with immunoSEQ multiplex PCR; TCRdb has only the in-frame clones, and not every one. The data contain over 150,000 clones, 89% of them singletons. The sequence derives from a man in his late teens or twenties who had recovered from COVID-19. V is TRBV7-3 and J is TRBJ2-2; D is perhaps TRBD2 (6 bases). Sequences were obtained from peripheral blood. CDR3 sequence reads: CASSPADYNTGELFF. CDR3 bases: TGTGCCAGCAGCCCCGCGGACTACAACACCGGGGAGCTGTTTTTT.